The 2 T cell receptor beta chains reported below all come from one sample, sequenced in a study of cytomegalovirus exposure and HLA in healthy donors. The PCR ran on 60 Vbeta and 13 Jbeta primers. The method was immunoSEQ multiplex PCR; TCRdb's version includes in-frame clones alone and lacks a portion of them. The data contain under 150,000 clones, over 60% of them singletons. The specimen was PBMCs. The receptors shown here come from a man between 40 and 49 years old in good health and CMV-seropositive.

Worth noting for this clone: Other DNA sequences in the sample encode the same CDR3. The rearrangement links TRBV30 to TRBJ2-5; 7 bases match TRBD2. V lost 1 base to trimming and J lost 3 bases; unmatched junction nucleotides: 2. The CDR3 loop spans 13 amino acids. Germline V CDR1 and CDR2: GTSNPN, SVGIG (reference sequence). The CDR3 loop is CAWSGLAEETQYF. Here the CDR3 DNA reads TGTGCCTGGAGTGGTCTAGCGGAAGAGACCCAGTACTTC.

The J gene is TRBJ2-3, the V gene TRBV6-5, with 11 nucleotides matching TRBD1. Trimming at V came to 4 bases and at J to 4 bases, leaving 4 bases not matched to a gene. CDR1 MNHEY and CDR2 SVGAGI come from the germline V gene. This CDR3 has 15 amino acids. CDR3 in DNA: TGTGCCAGCAGTTCCACGGACAGGGGGCCAGATACGCAGTATTTT. This sequence encodes CASSSTDRGPDTQYF.